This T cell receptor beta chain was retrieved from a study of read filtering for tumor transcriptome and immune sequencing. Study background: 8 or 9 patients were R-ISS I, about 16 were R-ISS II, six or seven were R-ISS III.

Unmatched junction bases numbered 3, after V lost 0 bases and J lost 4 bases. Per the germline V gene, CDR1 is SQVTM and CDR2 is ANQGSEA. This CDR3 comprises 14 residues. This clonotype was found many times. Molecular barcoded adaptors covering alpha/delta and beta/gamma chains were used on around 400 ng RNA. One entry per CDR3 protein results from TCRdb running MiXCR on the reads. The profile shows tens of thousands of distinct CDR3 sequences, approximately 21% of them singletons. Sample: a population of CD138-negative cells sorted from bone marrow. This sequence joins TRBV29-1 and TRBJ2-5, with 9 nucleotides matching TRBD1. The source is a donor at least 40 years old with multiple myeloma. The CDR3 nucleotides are TGCAGCGTTGAAGACACAGGGGGCCGAGAGACCCAGTACTTC. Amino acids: CSVEDTGGRETQYF.